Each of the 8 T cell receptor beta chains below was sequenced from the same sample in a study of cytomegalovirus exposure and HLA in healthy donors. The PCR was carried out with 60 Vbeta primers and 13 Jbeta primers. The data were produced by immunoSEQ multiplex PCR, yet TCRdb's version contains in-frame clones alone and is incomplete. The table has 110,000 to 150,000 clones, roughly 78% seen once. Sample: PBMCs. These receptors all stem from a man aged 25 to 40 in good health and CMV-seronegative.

DNA for the CDR3: TGCGCCAGCAGCCAAGACCCGACAGGGGTGGACACTGAAGCTTTCTTT. It codes for CASSQDPTGVDTEAFF. The chain employs TRBV4-1 and TRBJ1-1, with 8 positions matching TRBD1. The CDR3 is 16 residues long. Germline-derived CDR1 and CDR2 are MGHRA and YSYEKL. V shed 0 bases, J shed 3 bases, and the junction held 6 bases outside the gene matches.

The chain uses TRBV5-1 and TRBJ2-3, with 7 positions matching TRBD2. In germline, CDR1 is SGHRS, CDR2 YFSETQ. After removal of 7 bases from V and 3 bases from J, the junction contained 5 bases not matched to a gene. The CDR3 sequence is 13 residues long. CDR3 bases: TGCGCCAGCTCCGGACTAGAGACAGATACGCAGTATTTT. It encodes CASSGLETDTQYF.

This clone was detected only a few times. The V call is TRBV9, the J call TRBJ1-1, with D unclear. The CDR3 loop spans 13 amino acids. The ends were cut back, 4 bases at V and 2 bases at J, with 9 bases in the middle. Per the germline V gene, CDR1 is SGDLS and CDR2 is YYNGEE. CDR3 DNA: TGTGCCAGCAGCCCTCGAAGCAACACTGAAGCTTTCTTT. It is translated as CASSPRSNTEAFF.

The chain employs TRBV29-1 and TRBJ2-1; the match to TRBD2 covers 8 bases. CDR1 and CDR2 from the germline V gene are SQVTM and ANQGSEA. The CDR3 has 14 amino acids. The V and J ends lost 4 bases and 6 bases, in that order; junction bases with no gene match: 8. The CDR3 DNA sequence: TGCAGCGTTGTTTCAGCGGGAGTGGCCAATGAGCAGTTCTTC. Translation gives CSVVSAGVANEQFF.

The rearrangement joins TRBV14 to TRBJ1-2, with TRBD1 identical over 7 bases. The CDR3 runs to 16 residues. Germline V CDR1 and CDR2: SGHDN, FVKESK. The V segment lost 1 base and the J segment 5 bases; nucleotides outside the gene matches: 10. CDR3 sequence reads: CASSQGTGAGGYGYTF. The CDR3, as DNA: TGTGCCAGCAGCCAAGGGACAGGCGCGGGAGGATATGGCTACACCTTC.

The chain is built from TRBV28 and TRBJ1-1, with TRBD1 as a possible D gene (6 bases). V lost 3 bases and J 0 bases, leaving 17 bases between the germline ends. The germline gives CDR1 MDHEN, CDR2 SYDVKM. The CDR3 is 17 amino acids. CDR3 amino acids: CASSFLKRQAMNTEAFF. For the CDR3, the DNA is TGTGCCAGCAGTTTTTTGAAGAGACAGGCGATGAACACTGAAGCTTTCTTT.

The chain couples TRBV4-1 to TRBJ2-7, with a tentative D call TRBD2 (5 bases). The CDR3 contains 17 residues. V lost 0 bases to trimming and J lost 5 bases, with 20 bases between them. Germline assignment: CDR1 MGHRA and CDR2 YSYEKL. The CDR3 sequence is CASSQDHSAGGSHEQYF. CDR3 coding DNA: TGCGCCAGCAGCCAAGATCATTCGGCGGGTGGGTCTCACGAGCAGTACTTC.

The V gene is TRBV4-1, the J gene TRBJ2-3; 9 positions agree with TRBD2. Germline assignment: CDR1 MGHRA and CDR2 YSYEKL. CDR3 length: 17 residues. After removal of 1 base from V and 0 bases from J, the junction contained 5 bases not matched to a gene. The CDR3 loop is CASSQGPSGISTDTQYF. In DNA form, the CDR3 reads TGCGCCAGCAGCCAAGGTCCTAGCGGGATAAGCACAGATACGCAGTATTTT.